This T cell receptor beta chain was recorded in a study of cytomegalovirus exposure and HLA in healthy donors (dated by TCRdb to the late 2010s). Some background on the complete study: According to an earlier analysis of several hundred of the donors, about 179 million T cells yielded over 100 million unique TCR beta sequences and roughly 280 Gb of sequence data. An early release that covered some 640 HLA-typed donors contained approximately 300 gigabases of sequencing data and about 93 million unique TCR sequences. Of the 300 to 500 genotyped donors, 81% were placed in the genetic ancestry cluster associated with self-reported Caucasian donors. The study aimed to test whether signatures of past pathogen exposure could be identified by cataloging public T cell receptors. The study used immunosequencing to profile the T cell repertoires of more than 650 subjects and linked those repertoires to cytomegalovirus serostatus. Along with the 666-subject first cohort, a separate validation cohort of over 90 different subjects was used. To predict cytomegalovirus infection status, the study brought together high-throughput TCR immunosequencing, statistical association of individual TCRs with disease status, and machine learning. A later analysis re-examined previously published TCR beta repertoires from about 670 donors and added high-resolution HLA genotyping to investigate patterns of TCR occurrence. The later analysis used no new phenotypic data to find candidate immune exposures, relying instead on TCR beta sequences and their occurrence across donors. An earlier analysis of 450 to 750 of the donors used high-throughput TCR beta sequencing to judge whether each TCR beta V gene segment behaved as functional or pseudogenic. Alongside the repertoire data, information on donor age, sex, ethnicity and CMV serostatus was compiled. A later genetic analysis used genome-wide SNP genotypes for about 55% of the 666 donors, treating that subset as a discovery cohort. All discovery cohort repertoires had been generated on a single sequencing platform. Class I and class II HLA loci were covered by the typing at four-digit resolution. The number of donors typed differed by locus, with roughly 629-640 for A, B, C, DRB1 and DQB1, roughly 520 for DQA1, approximately 570 for DPA1, and some 470 for DPB1. About five DR-DQ haplotypes were handled as single units for association and clustering because linkage in the cohort was strong. Across some 400 genotyped donors of the cohort, an average of about 250,000 unique TCR beta nucleotide sequences per donor were sequenced, and approximately 17% of those sequences were non-productive. General findings and caveats noted by the study authors: In a later analysis, TCR association rates were found to vary across HLA loci, with the most associated TCRs seen for DRB1 alleles and the fewest for HLA-C alleles. A further reported finding was that TCR beta sequences accurately predicted the HLA-A and HLA-B alleles for most subjects in the first cohort. It was suggested by the authors that the approach could potentially be generalized to other disease states and immunological phenotypes. When HLA alleles, especially DR and DQ, strongly co-occurred, TCR associations were difficult to assign to individual alleles. Correlated functional status among segregating V segments might reflect linkage disequilibrium, but an unknown experimental factor could not be ruled out. The sequencing pipeline was judged likely to have produced a cluster of highly shared sequence variants as a technical artifact. CMV serostatus was the only immune exposure information available for the cohort. In this cohort, only TCR beta chains were sequenced, and detectable features were limited by the absence of alpha or paired-chain data. The classifier was reported to diagnose cytomegalovirus status with high specificity and sensitivity in both the original and validation cohorts. Because HLA typing was unavailable for some donors at each locus, only the typed subset was used in association tests. In a later analysis, most CMV-associated TCR beta chains were found to appear HLA-restricted, with HLA associations seemingly driven largely by CMV exposure. According to a later analysis, parvovirus B19, influenza, CMV and Epstein-Barr virus appeared linked to several top co-occurrence clusters. In a later genetic analysis, a missense DCLRE1C variant was associated with V-gene and J-gene trimming of TCR beta chains, and the association was replicated in an independent cohort. Broadly in line with IMGT annotations, most TCR beta V segments showed up in productive rearrangements about 90% or about 30% of the time in an earlier analysis of roughly 590 of the donors. In a later analysis, HLA-associated TCR beta chains showed more clonal expansion and lower generation probabilities than non-associated chains that were equally common. In the study, approximately 160 TCR beta chains were listed as associated with cytomegalovirus. Sequencing depth was assumed to be roughly uniform across donors in the presence/absence analyses, though that assumption may not hold. Three of the identified cytomegalovirus-associated TCR beta chains were confirmed in vitro to be specific for cytomegalovirus antigens. Most TCR sequences were seen in very few donors, while some public TCRs were found in many individuals. Over 15 rarely observed V segments, including chromosome 9 orphons, were excluded from the earlier analysis of approximately 600 of the donors because counts were too low. A later analysis associated roughly 17,000 TCR beta sequences with specific HLA alleles at a false discovery rate of 0.05. A later genetic analysis reported fewer N-insertions in productive TCRs among donors in an Asian-associated ancestry cluster than the roughly 620-donor mean.

Receptors were amplified or captured by the immunoSEQ multiplex PCR assay. For the multiplex PCR, a mixture combining 60 forward primers for TCR Vbeta segments and 13 reverse primers for TCR Jbeta segments was used. A multiplex PCR assay on genomic DNA amplified the CDR3 region of rearranged TCR beta genes. Amplified TCR beta libraries were sequenced as 87-base-pair reads on the Illumina HiSeq System. The authors processed their data as follows. Across the 700 or so repertoires, a later analysis counted approximately 83 million unique TCR beta chains, 9.5 million to 13 million of which were shared by at least two donors. A nearest-neighbor algorithm error-corrected the raw reads and collapsed the reads into unique sequences, merging closely related sequences to remove PCR and sequencing errors. Alignment of CDR3 sequences to IMGT reference sequences was used to assign V, D and J gene segments. For a sequence to be retained, a match of at least six nucleotides to both a V gene segment and a J gene segment was required. Rearrangements were called productive when the CDR3 lacked stop codons and stayed in frame with V and J; all others were non-productive. Following IMGT convention, CDR3 was defined as the stretch from the second conserved V-encoded cysteine up to the conserved J-encoded phenylalanine. Sequences without an unambiguous match to a single V gene segment were excluded from the earlier analysis of a few hundred of the donors. An earlier analysis of 587 of the donors called V segments functional above 56.7% productive rearrangements and segregating when the between-donor standard deviation exceeded 5%. To diagnose cytomegalovirus status from the catalog of TCR beta chain sequences, a statistical classification framework was built. V and J gene assignment, in a later analysis, came from comparing TCR nucleotide sequences with IMGT/GENE-DB human TR gene sequences. In a later analysis, CDR3 sequences and most-parsimonious VDJ recombination scenarios were assigned using the TCRdist pipeline. In a later analysis, every TCR beta chain was defined by the combination of its CDR3 amino acid sequence and its V-gene family, and reads without a unique V-gene family were dropped. A later analysis removed 500 to 650 highly shared, low-generation-probability nucleotide sequences to deal with suspected cross-contamination and a sequencing artifact. For each public chain, a later analysis derived a clonal expansion index from normalized ranks of inferred template counts within each repertoire. In a later analysis, generation probabilities were computed using a VDJ recombination model fitted to out-of-frame rearrangements, and the results were checked against IGoR. A later analysis scored TCR-TCR, TCR-HLA and TCR-CMV co-occurrence with hypergeometric tests, applying a repertoire-size bias correction to TCR pairs. A later analysis estimated false discovery rates by permuting HLA or CMV assignments 20 times. In a later analysis, co-occurring TCRs were grouped with DBSCAN, and TCRdist sequence similarity was added when clustering was performed within HLA-allele-positive subsets. Repertoires with fewer than 30,000 or more than 120,000 public chains, plus five repertoires with anomalous nucleotide sharing, were excluded from co-occurrence clustering. TCRdb took over this immuneACCESS table, retaining in-frame rearrangements with V and J assigned. Such tables are incomplete; in checked studies, under half of the missing clones stem from an unresolved V gene, and the remainder is unexplained. The V and J calls and clone size were taken over from that table, and D and trimming were inferred from the DNA. This sample gives about 98,000 clones in total; around 72% of them show up just once. 10% to 11% of the sample comes from the top ten.

To note about this clone: The antigen this receptor binds is unknown. No much larger clonotype is one base removed from it; base qualities were not supplied.

In total, fewer than 750 healthy bone marrow donors made up the cohort. At the time of sampling, every cohort member was nominally healthy, though immune exposures that went unrecorded were likely present. The donor tested CMV seropositive, placing the donor among the 289 seropositive members of the cohort. A peripheral blood sample was provided by each donor, and peripheral blood mononuclear cells were used for TCR beta sequencing. The Qiagen DNeasy Blood Extraction Kit was used to extract genomic DNA from the blood cell samples. What was sequenced was PBMCs. The sequence came from a man aged 18 to 35 in good health and CMV-seropositive.

The DNA sequence is TGTGCCTGGAGCTCCCCACAGGCGTGGAACATTCAGTACTTC. Its protein is CAWSSPQAWNIQYF. This sequence uses TRBV30 and TRBJ2-4; perhaps TRBD1 is the D gene, with 5 bases matching. Taken from the germline V gene (reference sequence), the CDR1 and CDR2 loops are GTSNPN and SVGIG. V and J lose 3 bases and 7 bases, and a span of 16 bases separates them. Reading from cysteine to phenylalanine, the CDR3 counts 14 amino acids. Just the 42-base CDR3 DNA is kept, in frame starting at base 1.